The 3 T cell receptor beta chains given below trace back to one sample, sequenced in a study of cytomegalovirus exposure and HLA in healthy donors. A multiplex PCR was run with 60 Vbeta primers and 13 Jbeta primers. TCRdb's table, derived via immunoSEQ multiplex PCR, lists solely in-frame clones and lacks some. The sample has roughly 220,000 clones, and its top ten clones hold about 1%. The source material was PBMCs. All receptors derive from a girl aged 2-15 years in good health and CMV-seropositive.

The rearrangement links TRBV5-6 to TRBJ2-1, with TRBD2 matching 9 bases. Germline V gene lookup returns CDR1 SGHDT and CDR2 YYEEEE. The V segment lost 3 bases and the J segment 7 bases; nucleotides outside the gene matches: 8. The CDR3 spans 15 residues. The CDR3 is CASSSLSGSMNEQFF. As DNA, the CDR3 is TGTGCCAGCAGCTCCCTTAGCGGGAGTATGAATGAGCAGTTCTTC. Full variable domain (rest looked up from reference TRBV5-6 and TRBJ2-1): DAGVTQSPTHLIKTRGQQVTLRCSPKSGHDTVSWYQQALGQGPQFIFQYYEEEERQRGNFPDRFSGHQFPNYSSELNVNALLLGDSALYLCASSSLSGSMNEQFFGPGTRLTVL.

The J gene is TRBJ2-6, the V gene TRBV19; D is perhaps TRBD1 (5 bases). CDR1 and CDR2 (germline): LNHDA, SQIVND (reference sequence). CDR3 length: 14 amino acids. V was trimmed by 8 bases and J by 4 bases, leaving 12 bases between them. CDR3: CASLQGYGANVLTF. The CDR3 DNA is TGTGCCAGTCTCCAGGGATACGGGGCCAACGTCCTGACTTTC.

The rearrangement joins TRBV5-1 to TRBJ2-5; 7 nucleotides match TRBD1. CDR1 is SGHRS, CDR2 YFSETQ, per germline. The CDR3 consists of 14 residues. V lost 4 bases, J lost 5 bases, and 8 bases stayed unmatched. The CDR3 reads CASSQGVSRETQYF. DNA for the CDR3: TGCGCCAGCAGCCAGGGGGTCTCTAGGGAGACCCAGTACTTC.